The next 32 T cell receptor beta chains were all read from a single sample in a study of T cell responses to AZD1222 COVID-19 vaccine (TCRdb year 2021). The time point label, read with the paper, signifies: baseline before first vaccination. Taken with the paper, the label for treatment or condition translates to: meningococcal conjugate vaccine given as trial control. Libraries came from the immunoSEQ multiplex PCR assay. Not all clones reach the TCRdb copy of this immuneACCESS table, which keeps in-frame sequences only. Checked studies attribute under half of the gap to unresolved V genes and leave the rest unexplained. The sample includes about 160,000 clones, with around 92% observed a single time. The leading ten clones occupy around 4.5% of the sample. Material: peripheral blood, obtained on day 0 of MenACWY control vaccination. Receptor source: an adult in good health.

The CDR3 nucleotides read TGTGCCAGCTCAGTAGTTACTAATGAAAAACTGTTTTTT. Translated, it gives CASSVVTNEKLFF. The chain links TRBV12-3 or TRBV12-4 to TRBJ1-4, with D unresolved. The CDR3 extends over 13 amino acids. Trimming removed 8 bases at V and 2 bases at J, with 9 bases between.

The rearrangement joins TRBV28 to TRBJ1-5, with 7 nucleotides matching TRBD1. J gave up 6 bases and V 5 bases, and 10 bases lay outside the gene matches. The CDR3 extends over 15 amino acids. Germline V lookup: CDR1 MDHEN, CDR2 SYDVKM. CDR3 DNA sequence: TGTGCCAGCAGTGCTATCGACAGGGCTGGTCAGCCCCAGCATTTT. Protein product: CASSAIDRAGQPQHF.

Turning to this clone: A read error may produce the germline difference seen at one junction end. The genes are TRBV3-1 (or the pseudogene TRBV3-2) and TRBJ2-7; 9 positions agree with TRBD2. CDR3 length: 13 amino acids. Germline CDR1 LGHDT, CDR2 YNNKEL (reference sequence). CDR3 protein: CASTQAGGYEQYF. The CDR3 DNA reads as TGTGCCAGCACCCAAGCGGGGGGCTACGAGCAGTACTTC.

Only one count was recorded for this clone. The chain carries TRBV3-1 (or the pseudogene TRBV3-2) and TRBJ2-7, with 15 bases that match TRBD2. V trimming: 7 bases; J trimming: 7 bases; junction bases outside the gene matches: 5. Germline V lookup: CDR1 LGHDT, CDR2 YNNKEL (reference sequence). The CDR3 is made up of 14 amino acids. The CDR3 DNA follows: TGTGCCAGCAAGGGACTAGCGGGAGGTGGGGAGCAGTACTTC. Its translation: CASKGLAGGGEQYF.

V usage is TRBV14 and J usage is TRBJ1-4; 9 bases are shared with TRBD1. V was pared by 4 bases and J by 8 bases, with 5 bases of the junction left unmatched. The V gene's germline CDR1 is SGHDN and CDR2 FVKESK. The CDR3 has 14 residues. DNA for the CDR3: TGTGCCAGCAGCCGGACAGGGGCGGGGGAAAAACTGTTTTTT. Residues: CASSRTGAGEKLFF.

The rearrangement links TRBV4-3 to TRBJ2-7, with D perhaps TRBD2 (5 bases). CDR3 length equals 13 residues. The V and J ends lost 1 base and 3 bases respectively, with 7 bases between them. Germline V lookup: CDR1 LGHNA, CDR2 YSLEER. The DNA of the CDR3 is TGCGCCAGCAGCCAAGGGACTGACTACGAGCAGTACTTC. Residues: CASSQGTDYEQYF.

This chain connects TRBV28 to TRBJ2-1; 7 nucleotides agree with TRBD2. This CDR3 is 18 amino acids long. Germline V CDR1 and CDR2: MDHEN, SYDVKM. J lost 5 bases, V lost 6 bases, and 19 bases had no gene match. CDR3 DNA sequence: TGTGCCAGCAGATATCTCCAGAGCGGGGCCTTTTGGAACAATGAGCAGTTCTTC. Its translation: CASRYLQSGAFWNNEQFF. Filled out from reference TRBV28 and TRBJ2-1, the complete variable domain reads DVKVTQSSRYLVKRTGEKVFLECVQDMDHENMFWYRQDPGLGLRLIYFSYDVKMKEKGDIPEGYSVSREKKERFSLILESASTNQTSMYLCASRYLQSGAFWNNEQFFGPGTRLTVL.

V usage is TRBV5-1 and J usage is TRBJ1-3; the D gene is possibly TRBD1 (5 bases). The CDR3 runs 14 residues. V was trimmed by 2 bases and J by 3 bases, leaving 9 bases between them. Germline CDR1 and CDR2: SGHRS and YFSETQ. The CDR3 nucleotides are TGCGCCAGCAGCTTCCAGGGCCTTGGAAACACCATATATTTT. Translated: CASSFQGLGNTIYF.

This clone was recorded only once. V and J are TRBV4-1 and TRBJ1-5; D gene ambiguous. Germline CDR1 is MGHRA and CDR2 is YSYEKL. The V end lost 1 base, the J end lost 2 bases, and 18 bases lay between the germline ends. CDR3 length: 18 amino acids. In DNA form, the CDR3 reads TGCGCCAGCAGCCAAGTCCCCCCCGGGTCCCGGGGCAATCAGCCCCAGCATTTT. Translated, it gives CASSQVPPGSRGNQPQHF.

This clone was detected once. The rearrangement joins TRBV20-1 to TRBJ1-5; no clear D gene. V was shortened by 3 bases and J by 2 bases, with 11 bases between the two germline ends. This CDR3 has 14 residues. Germline V CDR1 and CDR2: DFQATT, SNEGSKA (reference sequence). The CDR3 DNA reads as TGCAGTGCTAGTTATGGAATCGGCAATCAGCCCCAGCATTTT. Translated: CSASYGIGNQPQHF.

The CDR3, as DNA: TGTGCCTGGAGTTGGAGGACGGACGGGGAGACCCAGTACTTC. Its translation: CAWSWRTDGETQYF. J is TRBJ2-5 and V is TRBV30; D is perhaps TRBD2 (5 bases). CDR3 length equals 14 residues. Germline assignment: CDR1 GTSNPN and CDR2 SVGIG (reference sequence). The V and J ends lost 2 bases and 5 bases respectively, with 15 bases between them.

The V gene is TRBV19, the J gene TRBJ2-7; D ambiguous. CDR3 length equals 13 residues. V was clipped by 4 bases and J by 0 bases, with 7 bases between them. Germline V CDR1 and CDR2: LNHDA, SQIVND (reference sequence). CDR3 region: CASSNGFSYEQYF. The CDR3 DNA follows: TGTGCCAGTAGTAACGGGTTCTCCTACGAGCAGTACTTC.

V and J are TRBV30 and TRBJ1-6; D not certain. V was shortened by 1 base and J by 9 bases, with 7 bases between the two germline ends. Germline V lookup: CDR1 GTSNPN, CDR2 SVGIG (reference sequence). There are 12 residues in the CDR3. CDR3 in amino acids: CAWSARVSPLHF. Here the CDR3 DNA reads TGTGCCTGGAGTGCACGGGTTTCACCCCTCCACTTT. The full variable domain, in which reference TRBV30 and TRBJ1-6 provide the parts outside the CDR3, is SQTIHQWPATLVQPVGSPLSLECTVEGTSNPNLYWYRQAAGRGLQLLFYSVGIGQISSEVPQNLSASRPQDRQFILSSKKLLLSDSGFYLCAWSARVSPLHFGNGTRLTVT.

The chain couples TRBV19 to TRBJ2-7; D tentatively reads TRBD1 or TRBD2 (6 bases each). Trimming pared 1 base from V and 6 bases from J, leaving 16 bases between. The CDR3 sequence is 15 residues long. The germline V gene encodes CDR1 LNHDA and CDR2 SQIVND (reference sequence). CDR3 sequence reads: CASSIGGQGRPEQYF. DNA for the CDR3: TGTGCCAGTAGTATAGGAGGCCAGGGGAGGCCCGAGCAGTACTTC. The variable domain in full, with the rest retrieved from reference TRBV19 and TRBJ2-7, is DGGITQSPKYLFRKEGQNVTLSCEQNLNHDAMYWYRQDPGQGLRLIYYSQIVNDFQKGDIAEGYSVSREKKESFPLTVTSAQKNPTAFYLCASSIGGQGRPEQYFGPGTRLTVT.

The rearrangement uses TRBV5-4 and TRBJ2-1, with D unclear. CDR1 and CDR2 (germline): SGHNT, YYREEE (reference sequence). The length of the CDR3 is 13 residues. The V end lost 0 bases, the J end lost 9 bases, and 10 bases lay between the germline ends. The CDR3 sequence: CASSLGAVGEQFF. CDR3 nucleotides: TGTGCCAGCAGCTTGGGGGCAGTCGGTGAGCAGTTCTTC.

Here the CDR3 reads CASSRQGRGTEAFF. The CDR3 DNA reads TGTGCCAGCAGTAGGCAGGGCAGAGGGACTGAAGCTTTCTTT. This chain uses TRBV27 with TRBJ1-1, with D perhaps TRBD1 (5 bases). The CDR3 spans 14 residues. CDR1 is MNHEY, CDR2 SMNVEV, per germline (reference sequence). With 5 bases removed from V and 5 bases from J, the gap between germline ends came to 15 bases.

The genes are TRBV27 and TRBJ2-1; D not certain. V lost 0 bases, J lost 0 bases, and 6 bases lay in between. Germline CDR1 and CDR2: MNHEY and SMNVEV (reference sequence). The length of the CDR3 is 15 residues. CDR3 sequence (DNA): TGTGCCAGCAGTTTATCCCCTAGCTCCTACAATGAGCAGTTCTTC. This sequence encodes CASSLSPSSYNEQFF.

The rearrangement links TRBV6-5 to TRBJ2-7; D is possibly TRBD2 (5 bases). The CDR3 is made up of 14 amino acids. Trimming shortened V by 7 bases and J by 2 bases, and 15 bases separated the two germline ends. Looked up from germline, CDR1 is MNHEY and CDR2 is SVGAGI. In DNA, the CDR3 is TGTGCCAGCACAGACACCCTAGCCCCCTACGAGCAGTACTTC. This encodes CASTDTLAPYEQYF.

This chain joins TRBV7-2 and TRBJ1-1; 12 bases map to TRBD1. The CDR3 covers 16 residues. The germline V gene has CDR1 SGHTA and CDR2 FQGNSA. The trim removed 6 bases at V and 12 bases at J, leaving 17 bases unmatched. In DNA form, the CDR3 reads TGTGCCAGCAGTCGGGACAGGGGGCACCCACTGAGTACCCCTTTCTTT. Protein sequence: CASSRDRGHPLSTPFF.

The chain uses TRBV3-1 (or the pseudogene TRBV3-2) and TRBJ1-1; 8 bases map to TRBD1. The CDR3 is 14 residues long. The V segment lost 4 bases and the J segment 4 bases; nucleotides outside the gene matches: 5. Germline values: CDR1 LGHDT, CDR2 YNNKEL (reference sequence). The CDR3 region is CASSLQGVSTEAFF. The CDR3, as DNA: TGTGCCAGCAGCCTACAGGGGGTGAGCACTGAAGCTTTCTTT.

This clone occurred a few times. V gene TRBV10-3 combines with J gene TRBJ1-3; D not resolved. The CDR3 consists of 11 residues. Germline V lookup: CDR1 ENHRY, CDR2 SYGVKD. Trimming removed 7 bases at V and 7 bases at J, with 8 bases between. CDR3 amino acids: CAIMELNTIYF. CDR3 bases: TGTGCCATCATGGAGCTGAACACCATATATTTT.

This sequence joins TRBV7-2 and TRBJ2-1; D call uncertain. Looked up from germline, CDR1 is SGHTA and CDR2 is FQGNSA. The CDR3 is made up of 13 amino acids. With 2 bases removed from V and 6 bases from J, the gap between germline ends came to 8 bases. CDR3 loop: CASSLSNLNEQFF. In DNA form, the CDR3 reads TGTGCCAGCAGCTTATCCAACCTCAATGAGCAGTTCTTC.

This chain joins TRBV19 and TRBJ2-1; TRBD2 matches 9 bases. J was trimmed by 6 bases and V by 10 bases; bases with no gene match: 10. Germline V CDR1 and CDR2: LNHDA, SQIVND (reference sequence). The CDR3 is made up of 14 amino acids. CDR3 region: CATENSGSLNEQFF. The CDR3 DNA reads TGTGCCACCGAAAATAGCGGGAGCCTCAATGAGCAGTTCTTC.

This chain uses TRBV6-5 with TRBJ2-4; no clear D gene. The V gene lost 6 bases and the J gene lost 1 base, with 13 bases spanning the gap. This CDR3 is 15 amino acids long. Germline V gene data show CDR1 as MNHEY and CDR2 as SVGAGI. The CDR3 DNA reads as TGTGCCAGCAGAATGACCAGTCTGGCCAAAAACATTCAGTACTTC. It specifies CASRMTSLAKNIQYF.

V gene TRBV4-2 combines with J gene TRBJ2-7; TRBD2 matches 15 bases. From germline, CDR1 is LGHNA and CDR2 YNFKEQ. Trimming took 1 base from V and 0 from J; bases not matched to a gene: 10. This CDR3 contains 20 residues. CDR3 sequence: CASSQVSGLAGGYSSYEQYF. The CDR3 DNA reads TGTGCCAGCAGCCAAGTGTCCGGACTAGCGGGGGGGTATAGCTCCTACGAGCAGTACTTC.

The rearrangement uses TRBV5-1 and TRBJ1-5; D remains unclear. Trimming removed 0 bases at V and 5 bases at J, with 6 bases between. The CDR3 length is 13 residues. Germline CDR1 reads SGHRS; CDR2 reads YFSETQ. CDR3 region: CASSLEVDQPQHF. CDR3 nucleotides: TGCGCCAGCAGCTTGGAGGTGGATCAGCCCCAGCATTTT.

The chain carries TRBV11-2 and TRBJ2-3; no clear D. The germline V gene encodes CDR1 SGHAT and CDR2 FQNNGV. Trimming pared 7 bases from V and 3 bases from J, leaving 17 bases between. The CDR3 is made up of 15 amino acids. In nucleotides, the CDR3 is TGTGCCAGCATCAAACTCGGGTTCCGGACAGATACGCAGTATTTT. This translates into CASIKLGFRTDTQYF.

This chain joins TRBV4-3 and TRBJ2-3; D is possibly TRBD1 or TRBD2 (7 bases each). Trimming took 1 base from V and 4 from J, leaving 21 bases between them. The CDR3 contains 18 residues. Germline CDR1 and CDR2: LGHNA and YSLEER. The CDR3 nucleotides are TGCGCCAGCAGCCAAGTTATCGAGGGAGGGACAGCTGCAGATACGCAGTATTTT. Protein: CASSQVIEGGTAADTQYF.

J is TRBJ1-6 and V is TRBV7-2, with 8 positions matching TRBD1. This CDR3 spans 14 amino acids. CDR1 and CDR2 from the germline V gene are SGHTA and FQGNSA. With 3 bases clipped from V and 10 bases from J, the junction kept 5 bases outside the gene matches. CDR3 nucleotides: TGTGCCAGCAGCTTCGGACAGGGAGGCTCACCCCTCCACTTT. This encodes CASSFGQGGSPLHF. The variable domain in full, completed from reference TRBV7-2 and TRBJ1-6, reads GAGVSQSPSNKVTEKGKDVELRCDPISGHTALYWYRQSLGQGLEFLIYFQGNSAPDKSGLPSDRFSAERTGGSVSTLTIQRTQQEDSAVYLCASSFGQGGSPLHFGNGTRLTVT.

The rearrangement joins TRBV7-5 to TRBJ2-1; the table's TRBD2 call for D was not verified on the DNA. TRBV7-5 is a pseudogene locus. The CDR3 contains 17 residues. The CDR3 spells CVRSLAVRAGGPNEQFF. CDR3 nucleotides: TGTGTCAGAAGCTTAGCTGTTCGGGCGGGAGGGCCGAATGAGCAGTTCTTC.

In DNA form, the CDR3 reads TGTGCCAGCAGCCCCCATTCCCACACTGAAGCTTTCTTT. It is translated as CASSPHSHTEAFF. This chain joins TRBV5-6 and TRBJ1-1; D is ambiguous. This CDR3 has 13 amino acids. Germline V gene data show CDR1 as SGHDT and CDR2 as YYEEEE. Trimming took 4 bases from V and 3 from J, leaving 10 bases between them.

The V gene is TRBV29-1, the J gene TRBJ2-1, with TRBD1 matching 8 bases. Germline values: CDR1 SQVTM, CDR2 ANQGSEA. The J segment lost 0 bases and the V segment lost 3 bases, leaving 22 bases of the junction unmatched. The CDR3 has 21 residues. The CDR3 nucleotides read TGCAGCGTTGACCAGACAGGGGTAGGGCGCGGGCTCTTAAGCTCCTACAATGAGCAGTTCTTC. Amino acids: CSVDQTGVGRGLLSSYNEQFF.